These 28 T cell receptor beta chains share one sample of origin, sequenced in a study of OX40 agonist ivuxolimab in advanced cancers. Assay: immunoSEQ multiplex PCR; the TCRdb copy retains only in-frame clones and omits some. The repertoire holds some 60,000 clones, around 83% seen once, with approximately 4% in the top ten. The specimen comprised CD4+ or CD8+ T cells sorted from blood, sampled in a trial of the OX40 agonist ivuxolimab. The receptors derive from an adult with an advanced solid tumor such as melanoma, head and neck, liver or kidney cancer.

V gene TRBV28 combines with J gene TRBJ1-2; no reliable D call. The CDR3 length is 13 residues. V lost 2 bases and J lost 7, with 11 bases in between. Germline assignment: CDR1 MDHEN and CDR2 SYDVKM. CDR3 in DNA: TGTGCCAGCAGTTTAGGTCTGAAAGCTGGCTACACCTTC. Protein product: CASSLGLKAGYTF.

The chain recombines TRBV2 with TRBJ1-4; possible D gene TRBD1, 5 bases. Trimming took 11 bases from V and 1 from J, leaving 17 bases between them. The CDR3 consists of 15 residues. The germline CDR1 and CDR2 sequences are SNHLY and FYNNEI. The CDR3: CAGGAGWGTNEKLFF. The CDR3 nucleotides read TGTGCCGGAGGGGCAGGGTGGGGAACTAATGAAAAACTGTTTTTT. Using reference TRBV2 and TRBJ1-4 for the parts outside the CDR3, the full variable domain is EPEVTQTPSHQVTQMGQEVILRCVPISNHLYFYWYRQILGQKVEFLVSFYNNEISEKSEIFDDQFSVERPDGSNFTLKIRSTKLEDSAMYFCAGGAGWGTNEKLFFGSGTQLSVL.

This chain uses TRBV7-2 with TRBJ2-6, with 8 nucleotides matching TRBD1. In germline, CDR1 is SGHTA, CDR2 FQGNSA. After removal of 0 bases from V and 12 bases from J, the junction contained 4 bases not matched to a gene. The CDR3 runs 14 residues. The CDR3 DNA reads TGTGCCAGCAGCTTAGCGCTACAGGGGGGCGTCCTGACTTTC. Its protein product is CASSLALQGGVLTF.

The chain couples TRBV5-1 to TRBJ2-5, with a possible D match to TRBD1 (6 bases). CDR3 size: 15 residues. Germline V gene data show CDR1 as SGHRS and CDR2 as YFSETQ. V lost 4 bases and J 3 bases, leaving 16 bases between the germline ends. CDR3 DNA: TGCGCCAGCAGCGATCAGGGGTATGGGAAAGAGACCCAGTACTTC. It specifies CASSDQGYGKETQYF.

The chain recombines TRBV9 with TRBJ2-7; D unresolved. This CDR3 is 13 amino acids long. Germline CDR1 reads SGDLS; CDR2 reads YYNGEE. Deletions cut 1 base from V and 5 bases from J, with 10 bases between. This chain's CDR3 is CASSVRIDHEQYF. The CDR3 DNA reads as TGTGCCAGCAGCGTAAGGATAGACCACGAGCAGTACTTC.

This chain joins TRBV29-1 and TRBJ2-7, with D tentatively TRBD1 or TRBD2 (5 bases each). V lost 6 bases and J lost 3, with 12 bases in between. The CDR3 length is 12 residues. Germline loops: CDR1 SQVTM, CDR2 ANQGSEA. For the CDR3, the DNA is TGCAGCGTCACGAGGGGCCTCTACGAGCAGTACTTC. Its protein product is CSVTRGLYEQYF.

The CDR3 here is CSVAGQLNEKLFF. The CDR3 nucleotides are TGCAGCGTTGCCGGACAGCTTAATGAAAAACTGTTTTTT. J is TRBJ1-4 and V is TRBV29-1; D might be TRBD1 (6 bases). CDR1 is SQVTM and CDR2 is ANQGSEA in the germline V gene. V was clipped by 4 bases and J by 4 bases, with 10 bases between them. The CDR3 runs 13 residues.

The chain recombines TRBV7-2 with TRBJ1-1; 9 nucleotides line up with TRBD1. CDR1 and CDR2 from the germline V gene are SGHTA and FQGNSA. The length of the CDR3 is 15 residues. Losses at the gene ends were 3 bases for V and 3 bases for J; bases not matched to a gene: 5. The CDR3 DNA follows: TGTGCCAGCAGCTTTACAGGGGGCCTAGACACTGAAGCTTTCTTT. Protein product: CASSFTGGLDTEAFF.

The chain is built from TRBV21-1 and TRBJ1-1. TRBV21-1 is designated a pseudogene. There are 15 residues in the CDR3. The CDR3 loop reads CASSPQGGLHTEAFF. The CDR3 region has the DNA TGTGCCAGCAGCCCACAGGGAGGCTTGCACACTGAAGCTTTCTTT.

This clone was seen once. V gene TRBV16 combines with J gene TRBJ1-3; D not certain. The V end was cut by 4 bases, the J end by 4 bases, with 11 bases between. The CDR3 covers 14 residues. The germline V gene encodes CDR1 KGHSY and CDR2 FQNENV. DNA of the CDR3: TGTGCCAGCAGCCCAACGGGTCTCGGAAACACCATATATTTT. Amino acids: CASSPTGLGNTIYF.

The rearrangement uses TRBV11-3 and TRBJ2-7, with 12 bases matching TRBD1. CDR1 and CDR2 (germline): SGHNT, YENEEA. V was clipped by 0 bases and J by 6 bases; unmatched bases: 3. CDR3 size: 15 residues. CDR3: CASSLDPGQGAEQYF. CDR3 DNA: TGTGCCAGCAGCTTAGATCCGGGACAGGGGGCCGAGCAGTACTTC.

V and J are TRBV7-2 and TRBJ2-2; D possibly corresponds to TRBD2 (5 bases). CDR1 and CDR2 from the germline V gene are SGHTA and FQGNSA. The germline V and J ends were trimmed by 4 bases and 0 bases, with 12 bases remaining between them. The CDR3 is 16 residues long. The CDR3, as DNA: TGTGCCAGCAGCTCCCCGGGGAACGCGAACACCGGGGAGCTGTTTTTT. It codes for CASSSPGNANTGELFF.

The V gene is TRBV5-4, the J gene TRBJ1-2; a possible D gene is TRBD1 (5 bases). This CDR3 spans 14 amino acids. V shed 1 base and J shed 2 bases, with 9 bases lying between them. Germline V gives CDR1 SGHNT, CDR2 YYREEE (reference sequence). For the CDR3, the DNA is TGTGCCAGCAGCTTGTTGACAGAAAACTATGGCTACACCTTC. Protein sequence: CASSLLTENYGYTF. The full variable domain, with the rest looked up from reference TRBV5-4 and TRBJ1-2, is ETGVTQSPTHLIKTRGQQVTLRCSSQSGHNTVSWYQQALGQGPQFIFQYYREEENGRGNFPPRFSGLQFPNYSSELNVNALELDDSALYLCASSLLTENYGYTFGSGTRLTVV.

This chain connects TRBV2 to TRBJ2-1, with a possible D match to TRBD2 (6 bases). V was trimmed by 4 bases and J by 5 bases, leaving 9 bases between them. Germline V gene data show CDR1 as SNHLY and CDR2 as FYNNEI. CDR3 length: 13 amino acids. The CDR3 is CASSAGLNNEQFF. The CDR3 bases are TGTGCCAGCAGTGCGGGACTCAACAATGAGCAGTTCTTC.

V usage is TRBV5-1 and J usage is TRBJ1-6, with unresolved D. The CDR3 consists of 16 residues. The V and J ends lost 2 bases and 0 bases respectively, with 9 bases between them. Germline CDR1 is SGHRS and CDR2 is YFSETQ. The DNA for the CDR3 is TGCGCCAGCAGCTTCGAGGTACGCTCCTATAATTCACCCCTCCACTTT. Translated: CASSFEVRSYNSPLHF. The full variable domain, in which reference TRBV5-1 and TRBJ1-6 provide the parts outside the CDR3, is KAGVTQTPRYLIKTRGQQVTLSCSPISGHRSVSWYQQTPGQGLQFLFEYFSETQRNKGNFPGRFSGRQFSNSRSEMNVSTLELGDSALYLCASSFEVRSYNSPLHFGNGTRLTVT.

The CDR3 DNA reads TGTGCCAGCAGTGAAGCAGCAGTCAATCAGCCCCAGCATTTT. Protein product: CASSEAAVNQPQHF. This sequence joins TRBV6-1 and TRBJ1-5; D not resolved. This CDR3 is built from 14 residues. CDR1 is MNHNS, CDR2 SASEGT, per germline. The V and J ends lost 0 bases and 3 bases respectively, with 6 bases between them.

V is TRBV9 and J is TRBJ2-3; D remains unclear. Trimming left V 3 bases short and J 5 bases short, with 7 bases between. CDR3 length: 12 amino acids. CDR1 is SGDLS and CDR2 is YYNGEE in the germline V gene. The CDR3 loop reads CASSALLDTQYF. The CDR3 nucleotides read TGTGCCAGCAGCGCACTTCTAGATACGCAGTATTTT. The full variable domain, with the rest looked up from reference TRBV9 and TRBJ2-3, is DSGVTQTPKHLITATGQRVTLRCSPRSGDLSVYWYQQSLDQGLQFLIQYYNGEERAKGNILERFSAQQFPDLHSELNLSSLELGDSALYFCASSALLDTQYFGPGTRLTVL.

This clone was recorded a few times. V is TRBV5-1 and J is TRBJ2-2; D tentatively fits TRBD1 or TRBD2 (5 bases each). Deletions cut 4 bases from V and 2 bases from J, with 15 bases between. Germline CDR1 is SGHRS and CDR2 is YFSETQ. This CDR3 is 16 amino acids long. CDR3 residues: CASSKLGTGNTGELFF. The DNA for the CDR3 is TGCGCCAGCAGCAAGCTAGGGACCGGTAACACCGGGGAGCTGTTTTTT.

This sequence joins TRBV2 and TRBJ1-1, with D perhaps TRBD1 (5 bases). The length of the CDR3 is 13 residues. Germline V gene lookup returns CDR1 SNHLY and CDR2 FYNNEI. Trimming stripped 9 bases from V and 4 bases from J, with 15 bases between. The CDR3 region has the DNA TGTGCCAGTTGGCGCGGGGGTAGCACTGAAGCTTTCTTT. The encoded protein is CASWRGGSTEAFF.

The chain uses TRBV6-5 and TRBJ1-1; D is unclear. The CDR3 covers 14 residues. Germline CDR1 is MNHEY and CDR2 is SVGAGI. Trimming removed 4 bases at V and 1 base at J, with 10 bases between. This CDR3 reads CASSWNWQNTEAFF. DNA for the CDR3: TGTGCCAGCAGTTGGAATTGGCAGAACACTGAAGCTTTCTTT.

The CDR3 region is CASKPRAANNEKLFF. CDR3 coding DNA: TGTGCCAGTAAGCCTAGGGCGGCCAATAATGAAAAACTGTTTTTT. V gene TRBV19 combines with J gene TRBJ1-4, with D uncertain. Trimming removed 7 bases from V and 4 bases from J, with 16 bases in between. Germline V lookup: CDR1 LNHDA, CDR2 SQIVND (reference sequence). The CDR3 totals 15 residues. The entire variable domain, with the rest obtained from reference TRBV19 and TRBJ1-4, is as follows: DGGITQSPKYLFRKEGQNVTLSCEQNLNHDAMYWYRQDPGQGLRLIYYSQIVNDFQKGDIAEGYSVSREKKESFPLTVTSAQKNPTAFYLCASKPRAANNEKLFFGSGTQLSVL.

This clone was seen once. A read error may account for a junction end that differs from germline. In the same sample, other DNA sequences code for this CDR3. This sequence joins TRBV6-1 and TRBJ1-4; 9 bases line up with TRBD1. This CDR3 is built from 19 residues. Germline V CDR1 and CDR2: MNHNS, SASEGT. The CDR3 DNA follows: TGTGCTAGCAGTGAAGGGACAGGGACGGGGAGGACTTTTAATGAAAAACTGTTTTTT. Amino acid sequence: CASSEGTGTGRTFNEKLFF.

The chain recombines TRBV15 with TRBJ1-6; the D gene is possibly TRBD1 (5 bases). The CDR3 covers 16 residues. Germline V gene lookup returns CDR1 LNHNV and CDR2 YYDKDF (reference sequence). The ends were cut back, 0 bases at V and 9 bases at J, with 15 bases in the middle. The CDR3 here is CATSRERDLGTSPLHF. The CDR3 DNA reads TGTGCCACCAGCAGAGAGAGGGATCTCGGGACTTCACCCCTCCACTTT.

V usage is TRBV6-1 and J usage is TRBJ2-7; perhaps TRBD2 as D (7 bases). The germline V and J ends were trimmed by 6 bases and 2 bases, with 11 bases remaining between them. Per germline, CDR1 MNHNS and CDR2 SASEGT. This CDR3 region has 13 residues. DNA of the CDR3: TGTGCCAGCAGGGGGGGGCTGACCTACGAGCAGTACTTC. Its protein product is CASRGGLTYEQYF.

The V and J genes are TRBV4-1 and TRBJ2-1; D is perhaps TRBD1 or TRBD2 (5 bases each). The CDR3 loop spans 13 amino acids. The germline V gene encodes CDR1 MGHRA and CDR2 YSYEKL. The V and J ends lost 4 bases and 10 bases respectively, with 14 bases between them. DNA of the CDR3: TGCGCCAGCAGCCTAACGGACGGGGCCGAGCAGTTCTTC. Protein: CASSLTDGAEQFF.

The CDR3 DNA reads as TGTGCCAGCAGCGTATTCGGGGCTGTAGACAATGAGCAGTTCTTC. Translating gives CASSVFGAVDNEQFF. The V call is TRBV9, the J call TRBJ2-1; D is possibly TRBD1 or TRBD2 (5 bases each). V lost 1 base to trimming and J lost 5 bases, with 13 bases between them. Germline-derived CDR1 and CDR2 are SGDLS and YYNGEE. The CDR3 covers 15 residues.

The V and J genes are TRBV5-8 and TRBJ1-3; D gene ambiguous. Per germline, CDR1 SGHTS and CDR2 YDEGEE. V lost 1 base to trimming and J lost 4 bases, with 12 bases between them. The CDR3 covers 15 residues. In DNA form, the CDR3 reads TGTGCCAGCAGCTTGTATAGGACCCCAGGAAACACCATATATTTT. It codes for CASSLYRTPGNTIYF.

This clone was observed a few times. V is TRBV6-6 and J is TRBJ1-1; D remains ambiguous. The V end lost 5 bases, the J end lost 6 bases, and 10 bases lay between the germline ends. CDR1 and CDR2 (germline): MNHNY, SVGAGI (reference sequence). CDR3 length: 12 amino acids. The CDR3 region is CASSKREAEAFF. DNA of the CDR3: TGTGCCAGCAGTAAAAGGGAGGCTGAAGCTTTCTTT.